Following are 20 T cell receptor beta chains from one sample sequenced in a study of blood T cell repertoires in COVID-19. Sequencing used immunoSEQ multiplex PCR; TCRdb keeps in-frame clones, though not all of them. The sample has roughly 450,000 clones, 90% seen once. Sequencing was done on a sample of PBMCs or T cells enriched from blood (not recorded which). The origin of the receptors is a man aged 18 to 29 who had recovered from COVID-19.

The CDR3 nucleotides are TGTGCCAGCAGTCGGGAGAACACTGAAGCTTTCTTT. Residues: CASSRENTEAFF. The chain uses TRBV27 and TRBJ1-1; D unclear. Trimming removed 5 bases at V and 1 base at J, with 5 bases between. Germline-derived CDR1 and CDR2 are MNHEY and SMNVEV (reference sequence). CDR3 length: 12 amino acids.

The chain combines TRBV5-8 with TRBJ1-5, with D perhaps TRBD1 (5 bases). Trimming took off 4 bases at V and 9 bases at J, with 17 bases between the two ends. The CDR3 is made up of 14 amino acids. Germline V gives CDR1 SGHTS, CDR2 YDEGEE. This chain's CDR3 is CASSLPGGGMPQHF. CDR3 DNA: TGTGCCAGCAGCCTCCCGGGCGGGGGGATGCCCCAGCATTTT.

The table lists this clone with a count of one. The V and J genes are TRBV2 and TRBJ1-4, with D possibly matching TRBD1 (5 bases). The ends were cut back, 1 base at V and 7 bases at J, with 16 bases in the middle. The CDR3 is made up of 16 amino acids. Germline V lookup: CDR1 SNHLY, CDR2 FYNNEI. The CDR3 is CASSEGIGAVTEKLFF. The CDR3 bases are TGTGCCAGCAGTGAAGGGATTGGGGCCGTGACTGAAAAACTGTTTTTT.

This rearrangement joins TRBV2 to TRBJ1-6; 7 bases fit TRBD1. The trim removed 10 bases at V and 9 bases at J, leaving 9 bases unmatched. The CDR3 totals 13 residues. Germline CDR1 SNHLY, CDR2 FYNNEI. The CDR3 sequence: CATKGTDSSPLHF. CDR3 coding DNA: TGTGCCACCAAGGGGACAGATTCTTCACCCCTCCACTTT.

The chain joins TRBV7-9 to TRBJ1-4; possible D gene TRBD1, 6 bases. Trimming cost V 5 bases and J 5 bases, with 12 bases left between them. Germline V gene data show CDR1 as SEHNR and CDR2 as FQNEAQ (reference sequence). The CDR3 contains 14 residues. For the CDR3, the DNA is TGTGCCAGCAGCCTTTGGACAGTGAATGAAAAACTGTTTTTT. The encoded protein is CASSLWTVNEKLFF.

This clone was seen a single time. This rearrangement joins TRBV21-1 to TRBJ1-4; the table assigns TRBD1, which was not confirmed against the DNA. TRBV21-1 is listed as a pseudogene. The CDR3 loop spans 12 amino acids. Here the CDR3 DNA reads TGTGCCAGCAGCGCTCGGGGGACAGTTGGGTTTTTT. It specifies CASSARGTVGFF.

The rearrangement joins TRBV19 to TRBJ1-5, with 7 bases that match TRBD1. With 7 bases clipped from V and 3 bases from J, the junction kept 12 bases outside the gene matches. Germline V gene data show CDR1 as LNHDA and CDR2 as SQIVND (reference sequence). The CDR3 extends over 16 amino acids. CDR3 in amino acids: CASTPAGQGDNQPQHF. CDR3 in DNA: TGTGCCAGTACCCCAGCTGGGCAGGGGGACAATCAGCCCCAGCATTTT.

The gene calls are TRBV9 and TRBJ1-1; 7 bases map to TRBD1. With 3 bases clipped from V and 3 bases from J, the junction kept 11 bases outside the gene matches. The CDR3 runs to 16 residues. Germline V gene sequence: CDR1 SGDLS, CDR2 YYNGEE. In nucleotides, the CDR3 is TGTGCCAGCAGCGCCTCCGGGACAGTAGGGTACACTGAAGCTTTCTTT. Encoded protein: CASSASGTVGYTEAFF.

The CDR3 sequence is CASSYGSGGYEQYF. The CDR3 nucleotides read TGTGCCAGCAGTTACGGGAGCGGTGGCTACGAGCAGTACTTC. The chain uses TRBV2 and TRBJ2-7; perhaps TRBD2 as D (6 bases). The germline CDR1 and CDR2 sequences are SNHLY and FYNNEI. CDR3 length: 14 residues. The V end lost 5 bases, the J end lost 3 bases, and 14 bases lay between the germline ends.

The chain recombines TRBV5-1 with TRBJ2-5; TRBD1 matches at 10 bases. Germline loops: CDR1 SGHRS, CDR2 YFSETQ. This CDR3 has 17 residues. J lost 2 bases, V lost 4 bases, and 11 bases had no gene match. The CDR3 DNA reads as TGCGCCAGCAGCCAGGACAAGTCGGGACAGGGGCAAGAGACCCAGTACTTC. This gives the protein CASSQDKSGQGQETQYF.

This chain's CDR3 is CASSLLSGNTIYF. The CDR3 nucleotides are TGTGCCAGCAGTCTCCTCTCTGGAAACACCATATATTTT. The chain joins TRBV27 to TRBJ1-3; D gene ambiguous. Germline-derived CDR1 and CDR2 are MNHEY and SMNVEV (reference sequence). This CDR3 is built from 13 residues. Trimming stripped 5 bases from V and 0 bases from J, with 5 bases between.

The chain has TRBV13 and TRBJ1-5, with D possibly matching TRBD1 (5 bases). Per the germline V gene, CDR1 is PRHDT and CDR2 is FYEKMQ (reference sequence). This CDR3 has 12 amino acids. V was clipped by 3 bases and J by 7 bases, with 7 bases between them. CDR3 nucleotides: TGTGCCAGCAGCTTTGGGGCACAGCCCCAGCATTTT. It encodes CASSFGAQPQHF.

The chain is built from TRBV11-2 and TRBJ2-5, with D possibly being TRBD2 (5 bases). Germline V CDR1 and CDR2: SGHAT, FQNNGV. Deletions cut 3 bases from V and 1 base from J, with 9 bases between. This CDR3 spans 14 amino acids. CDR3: CASSFIGIQETQYF. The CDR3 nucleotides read TGTGCCAGCAGCTTTATCGGGATCCAAGAGACCCAGTACTTC.

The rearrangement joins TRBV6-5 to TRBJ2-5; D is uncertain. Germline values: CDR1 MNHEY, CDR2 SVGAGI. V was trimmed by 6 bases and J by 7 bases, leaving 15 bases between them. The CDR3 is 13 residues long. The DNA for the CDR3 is TGTGCCAGCAGGGAGACTCCGACGGCGACCCAGTACTTC. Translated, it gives CASRETPTATQYF.

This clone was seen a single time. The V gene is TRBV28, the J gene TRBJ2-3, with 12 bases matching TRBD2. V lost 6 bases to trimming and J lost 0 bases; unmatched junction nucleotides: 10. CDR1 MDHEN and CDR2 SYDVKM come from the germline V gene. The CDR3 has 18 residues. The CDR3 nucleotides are TGTGCCAGCAGCGGGACTAGCGGGCGATCCTATAGCACAGATACGCAGTATTTT. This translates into CASSGTSGRSYSTDTQYF. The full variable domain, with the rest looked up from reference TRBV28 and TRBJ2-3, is DVKVTQSSRYLVKRTGEKVFLECVQDMDHENMFWYRQDPGLGLRLIYFSYDVKMKEKGDIPEGYSVSREKKERFSLILESASTNQTSMYLCASSGTSGRSYSTDTQYFGPGTRLTVL.

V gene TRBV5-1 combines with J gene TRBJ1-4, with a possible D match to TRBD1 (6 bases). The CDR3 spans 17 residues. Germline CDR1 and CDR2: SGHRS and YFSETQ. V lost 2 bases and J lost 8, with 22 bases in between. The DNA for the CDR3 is TGCGCCAGCAGCTTCAACAGGGACCTCCGTGGAAACGAAAAACTGTTTTTT. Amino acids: CASSFNRDLRGNEKLFF.

CDR3 sequence: CASSGPGSGTDTQYF. CDR3 coding DNA: TGTGCCAGCAGCGGACCCGGTAGCGGCACAGATACGCAGTATTTT. The chain employs TRBV5-6 and TRBJ2-3; maybe TRBD2 (5 bases). V was shortened by 4 bases and J by 1 base, with 13 bases between the two germline ends. Germline assignment: CDR1 SGHDT and CDR2 YYEEEE. This CDR3 region has 15 residues.

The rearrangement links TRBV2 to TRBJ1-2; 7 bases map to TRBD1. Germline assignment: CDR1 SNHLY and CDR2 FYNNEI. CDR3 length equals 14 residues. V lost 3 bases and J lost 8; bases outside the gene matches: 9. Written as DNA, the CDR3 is TGTGCCAGCAGTGAGCGAGGAGGGACAGTAGGCTACACCTTC. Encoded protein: CASSERGGTVGYTF.

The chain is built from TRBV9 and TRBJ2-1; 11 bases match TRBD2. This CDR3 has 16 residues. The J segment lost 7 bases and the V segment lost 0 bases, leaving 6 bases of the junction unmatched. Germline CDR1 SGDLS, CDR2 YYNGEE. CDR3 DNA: TGTGCCAGCAGCGTAGGACTAGCGGGACAGTGGAATGAGCAGTTCTTC. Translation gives CASSVGLAGQWNEQFF.

Here the CDR3 reads CASSEAYRTNQPQHF. Written as DNA, the CDR3 is TGTGCCAGCAGTGAAGCCTACAGAACCAATCAGCCCCAGCATTTT. The chain couples TRBV2 to TRBJ1-5; D is uncertain. Between the trimmed V and J ends, which lost 0 bases and 3 bases, there was a span of 9 bases. CDR1 is SNHLY, CDR2 FYNNEI, per germline. The CDR3 runs 15 residues. Supplemented by reference TRBV2 and TRBJ1-5, the full variable domain reads EPEVTQTPSHQVTQMGQEVILRCVPISNHLYFYWYRQILGQKVEFLVSFYNNEISEKSEIFDDQFSVERPDGSNFTLKIRSTKLEDSAMYFCASSEAYRTNQPQHFGDGTRLSIL.